The subject of this entry is one T cell receptor beta chain. Its target is not known. The primer mix had 60 Vbeta and 13 Jbeta primers. Generated by immunoSEQ multiplex PCR, the TCRdb table keeps only in-frame clones and is missing some. Here the sample spans over 95,000 clones, 70% to 80% being singletons. Donors counted as nominally healthy when sampled, yet unrecorded immune exposures were likely. The data were taken from a study of cytomegalovirus exposure and HLA in healthy donors. Turning to the study itself: Sequencing of about 200 million T cells in an earlier analysis found 120 million or so unique TCR beta sequences. Overall study findings and caveats: Association of 16,951 TCR beta sequences with HLA alleles was found at 0.05 false discovery rate in a later analysis. Specific recognition of CMV antigens was confirmed in vitro for three chains (all CMV-associated).

The sample taken for sequencing was PBMCs. The TCR sequence derives from a female donor in good health and CMV-seronegative.

The CDR3 bases are TGTGCCAGCAGGGGGACAGGGATACCTGAAGCTTTCTTT. This sequence encodes CASRGTGIPEAFF. The genes are TRBV2 and TRBJ1-1; TRBD1 agrees at 9 bases. Per the germline V gene, CDR1 is SNHLY and CDR2 is FYNNEI. With V trimmed by 6 bases and J by 6 bases, 5 bases remained unmatched. The CDR3 runs to 13 residues.